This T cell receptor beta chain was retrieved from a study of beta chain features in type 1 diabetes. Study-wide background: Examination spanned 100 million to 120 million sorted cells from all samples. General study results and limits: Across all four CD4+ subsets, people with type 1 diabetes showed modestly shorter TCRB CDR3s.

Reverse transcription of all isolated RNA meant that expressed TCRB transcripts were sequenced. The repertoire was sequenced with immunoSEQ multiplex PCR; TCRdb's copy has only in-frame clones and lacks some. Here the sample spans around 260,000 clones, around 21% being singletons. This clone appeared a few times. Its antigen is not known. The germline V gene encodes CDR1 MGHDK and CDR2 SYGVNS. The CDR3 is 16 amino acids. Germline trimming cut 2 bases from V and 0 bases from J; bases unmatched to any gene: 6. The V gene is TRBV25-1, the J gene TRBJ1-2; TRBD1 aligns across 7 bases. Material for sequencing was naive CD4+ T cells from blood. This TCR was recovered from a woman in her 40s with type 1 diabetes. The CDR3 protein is CASSETGARANYGYTF. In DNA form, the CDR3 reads TGTGCCAGCAGTGAAACAGGGGCCAGAGCTAACTATGGCTACACCTTC.